Listed below are T cell receptor beta chains from one sample, sequenced in a study of STAT3 mutations in large granular lymphocyte leukemia. Assay used: immunoSEQ multiplex PCR; TCRdb lists only in-frame clones, some missing. This sample has 10,000 to 15,000 clones, with about nine tenths found just once. The sequenced material came from PBMCs. The receptors stem from a human donor with T large granular lymphocyte leukemia. Some clones in this sample may be carry-over from other donors' samples. CDR3s include the opening cysteine and the closing phenylalanine or tryptophan. The D gene is left open where the match is weak. The listing skips clone size in some rows; elsewhere it reads once, few, many or a size class.

NA,TRBV18,NA,TRBJ1-3,CASSPTDSFSGNTIYF,TGTGCCAGCTCACCCACGGACAGCTTCTCTGGAAACACCATATATTTT
medium-sized,TRBV6-6,NA,TRBJ2-5,CASSYGRHQETQYF,TGTGCCAGCAGTTACGGCCGCCACCAAGAGACCCAGTACTTC
NA,TRBV2,NA,TRBJ1-5,CASTRSPGSNQPQHF,TGTGCCAGCACCAGAAGCCCAGGGAGCAATCAGCCCCAGCATTTT
NA,TRBV13,TRBD1,TRBJ2-3,CASSLQGASTDTQYF,TGTGCCAGCAGCTTACAGGGGGCTAGCACAGATACGCAGTATTTT
NA,TRBV27,NA,TRBJ2-5,CASSIKGQVHQETQYF,TGTGCCAGCAGTATAAAGGGTCAAGTTCACCAAGAGACCCAGTACTTC
NA,TRBV27,TRBD2,TRBJ2-7,CASGRTSVSYEQYF,TGTGCCAGCGGGCGGACTAGCGTTTCCTACGAGCAGTACTTC
NA,TRBV5-4,TRBD1,TRBJ1-6,CASSLGGGLDPLHF,TGTGCCAGCAGCTTGGGAGGGGGCTTGGATCCCCTCCACTTT
NA,TRBV29-1,NA,TRBJ1-1,CSVEEGMNTEAFF,TGCAGCGTTGAAGAGGGGATGAACACTGAAGCTTTCTTT
NA,TRBV7-2,NA,TRBJ2-5,CASSPGQISKETQYF,TGTGCCAGCAGCCCCGGACAGATATCTAAGGAGACCCAGTACTTC
NA,TRBV5-6,NA,TRBJ1-2,CASSPGQDYGYTF,TGTGCCAGCAGCCCGGGACAAGACTATGGCTACACCTTC
few,TRBV9,TRBD1,TRBJ1-2,CASSRGTGDFGYTF,TGTGCCAGCAGTCGGGGGACAGGAGATTTTGGCTACACCTTC
NA,TRBV7-2,TRBD1,TRBJ2-5,CASSVRQGPIGETQYF,TGTGCCAGCAGCGTACGACAGGGGCCCATAGGAGAGACCCAGTACTTC
NA,TRBV5-1,TRBD2,TRBJ2-1,CASSREASGGIYIAEQFF,TGCGCCAGCAGCCGGGAGGCTAGCGGGGGGATCTACATCGCTGAGCAGTTCTTC
NA,TRBV7-2,TRBD2,TRBJ2-7,CASSSSAGGEQYF,TGTGCCAGCAGCTCCAGTGCGGGGGGCGAGCAGTACTTC
NA,TRBV28,NA,TRBJ2-6,CASSPQGGGSGANVLTF,TGTGCCAGCAGTCCCCAGGGCGGAGGCTCTGGGGCCAACGTCCTGACTTTC
NA,TRBV5-4,NA,TRBJ2-6,CASRELRGANVLTF,TGTGCCAGCAGGGAATTACGGGGGGCCAACGTCCTGACTTTC
few,TRBV19,NA,TRBJ2-2,CASSSRTRMGELFF,TGTGCCAGTAGTTCTCGGACCCGAATGGGGGAGCTGTTTTTT
NA,TRBV7-2,NA,TRBJ1-2,CASSFRARGWGYTF,TGTGCCAGCAGCTTTCGAGCCAGAGGTTGGGGCTACACCTTC
NA,TRBV5-1,TRBD1,TRBJ2-3,CASSLVGGDTDTQYF,TGCGCCAGCAGCTTGGTAGGGGGCGACACAGATACGCAGTATTTT
NA,TRBV19,NA,TRBJ1-2,CASRADRPNYGYTF,TGTGCCAGTAGGGCCGACAGGCCTAACTATGGCTACACCTTC
NA,TRBV5-5,NA,TRBJ2-6,CASSRTRSSGANVLTF,TGTGCCAGCAGCCGGACCCGCTCGTCTGGGGCCAACGTCCTGACTTTC
NA,TRBV19,NA,TRBJ2-7,CASRPRQNYEQYF,TGTGCCAGTAGACCCCGACAGAACTACGAGCAGTACTTC
few,TRBV29-1,NA,TRBJ2-5,CSVVWGETQYF,TGCAGCGTTGTCTGGGGAGAGACCCAGTACTTC
NA,TRBV6-6,NA,TRBJ1-5,CASSFPGRYSNQPQHF,TGTGCCAGCAGTTTTCCAGGGCGCTATAGCAATCAGCCCCAGCATTTT
NA,TRBV7-9,TRBD1,TRBJ1-1,CASLSLGGQGNTEAFF,TGTGCCAGCCTCTCCTTGGGGGGACAGGGGAACACTGAAGCTTTCTTT
NA,TRBV5-1,NA,TRBJ1-5,CASSLAGSWGQPQHF,TGCGCCAGCAGCTTGGCGGGGTCATGGGGTCAGCCCCAGCATTTT
NA,TRBV19,NA,TRBJ2-3,CASSLNKEGQYF,TGTGCCAGTAGTCTGAACAAAGAGGGGCAGTATTTT
NA,TRBV7-9,NA,TRBJ1-6,CASSFRTDSLTLHF,TGTGCCAGCAGCTTTCGAACTGACAGCCTCACCCTCCACTTT
NA,TRBV5-1,NA,TRBJ1-2,CASSSTGPYGYTF,TGCGCCAGCAGCTCCACAGGGCCCTATGGCTACACCTTC
NA,TRBV5-6,TRBD1,TRBJ2-7,CASSSPGTGHYEQYF,TGTGCCAGCAGCTCTCCCGGGACAGGGCACTACGAGCAGTACTTC
NA,TRBV29-1,NA,TRBJ2-3,CSVEWRYTDTQYF,TGCAGCGTTGAGTGGCGTTACACAGATACGCAGTATTTT
once,TRBV18,TRBD1,TRBJ1-5,CASSHDRAYSNQPQHF,TGTGCCAGCTCACATGACAGGGCCTATAGCAATCAGCCCCAGCATTTT
few,TRBV29-1,NA,TRBJ1-2,CSVEGSYGYTF,TGCAGCGTTGAGGGCAGCTATGGCTACACCTTC
NA,TRBV6-1,NA,TRBJ2-7,CASSEIQLGQGEQYF,TGTGCCAGCAGTGAAATCCAGCTAGGGCAAGGCGAGCAGTACTTC
NA,TRBV6-6,NA,TRBJ1-6,CASNSGNSYNSPLHF,TGTGCCAGCAATTCAGGGAACTCCTATAATTCACCCCTCCACTTT